Shown below are 28 T cell receptor delta chains from a single sample sequenced in a study of gamma-delta T cells after stem cell transplantation. TCRdb re-called clones from the RT-PCR reads using CATT. This sample has approximately 2,500 delta-chain clones, with 3% found just once. The material sequenced was gamma-delta T cells. The receptors were gathered from a human donor. It is not recorded whose cells these are; they may come from a transplant donor.

V usage is TRDV2 and J usage is TRDJ3; the match to TRDD3 covers 12 bases. There are 19 residues in the CDR3. V lost 1 base and J lost 0; bases outside the gene matches: 3. Per the germline V gene, CDR1 is GEAIGNYY and CDR2 is EKD. In DNA, the CDR3 is TGTGCCTGTGACACACTGGGGGATACCCTCTCCTGGGACACCCGACAGATGTTTTTC. Translated: CACDTLGDTLSWDTRQMFF.

Turning to this clone: This likely stems from a read error, as it lies one base from a far larger clone. This sample also contains other DNA sequences that code for the same CDR3. The J gene is TRDJ3, the V gene TRDV2; 12 positions agree with TRDD3. Germline V gene sequence: CDR1 GEAIGNYY, CDR2 EKD. The CDR3 consists of 20 residues. This CDR3 is CACDTVLGDTLSWDTRQMFF. CDR3 coding DNA: TGTGCCTGTGACACCGTACTGGGGGATACCCTCTCCTGGGACACCCGACAGATGTTCTTC.

Of note for this clone: With only one base between it and a far larger clone, this is likely a read error. This same CDR3 is encoded by further DNA sequences in the sample. The CDR3 DNA follows: TGTGCCTGTGACACCGCTGGGGGCCTGAGAAGCTCCTGGGACACTCGACAGATGTTTTTC. Encoded protein: CACDTAGGLRSSWDTRQMFF. This chain uses TRDV2 with TRDJ3; TRDD3 matches 7 bases. CDR1 is GEAIGNYY and CDR2 is EKD in the germline V gene. This CDR3 contains 20 residues.

Regarding this clone: The TCRdb record carries a much larger clone's protein, which differs from this DNA's translation at residue 9; a read error is the likely cause, and the protein listed here is the DNA translation. The chain combines TRDV2 with TRDJ1, with 8 nucleotides matching TRDD3. CDR3 length: 19 residues. J gave up 0 bases and V 3 bases, and 17 bases lay outside the gene matches. Germline V gene sequence: CDR1 GEAIGNYY, CDR2 EKD. CDR3 sequence (DNA): TGTGCCTGTGACGAGGTGGGGGATGCGGAGCCAGATTACACCGATAAACTCATCTTT. It encodes CACDEVGDAEPDYTDKLIF.

With regard to this clone: A far larger clone is only one base removed, so a read error is likely. Other DNA sequences in this specimen translate into the identical CDR3. The gene calls are TRDV2 and TRDJ1; 11 bases fit TRDD3. Germline assignment: CDR1 GEAIGNYY and CDR2 EKD. The junction had 11 bases not matched to a gene; V was cut back by 3 bases and J by 0 bases. CDR3 size: 18 residues. This CDR3 is CACDGIRLGDTDTDKLIF. The CDR3, as DNA: TGTGCCTGTGACGGGATCCGATTGGGGGATACGGACACCGATAAACTCATCTTT.

The table lists this clone with a few counts. TCRdb's entry gives the protein of a much larger clone, which mismatches this DNA's translation at residue 4, likely from a read error; the protein reported here is translated from the DNA. The gene calls are TRDV2 and TRDJ1; D may be TRDD2 (6 bases). This CDR3 spans 18 amino acids. From germline, CDR1 is GEAIGNYY and CDR2 EKD. The CDR3 DNA follows: TGTGCCTGTAACACCGTTCCTCCTACCAAATCCAACACCGATAAACTCATCTTT. Its protein product is CACNTVPPTKSNTDKLIF.

This clone was recorded a few times. A far larger clone is one nucleotide away, so this likely arose from a read error. The V and J genes are TRDV2 and TRDJ1; 10 bases line up with TRDD3. The CDR3 totals 19 residues. Germline V gene sequence: CDR1 GEAIGNYY, CDR2 EKD. Unmatched junction bases numbered 19, after V lost 5 bases and J lost 2 bases. DNA of the CDR3: TGTGCCTGTGCAGCGATGGGGGATACCCTGAGGTCGTCTACCGATAAACTCATCTTT. Its translation: CACAAMGDTLRSSTDKLIF.

As regards this clone: TCRdb's listed protein matches a much larger clone and diverges from this DNA's translation at residues 10 and 13, likely through a read error; the protein shown comes from the DNA. The rearrangement joins TRDV2 to TRDJ1; 8 bases align to TRDD3. CDR1 is GEAIGNYY, CDR2 EKD, per germline. The CDR3 spans 22 residues. The J segment lost 0 bases and the V segment lost 0 bases, leaving 23 bases of the junction unmatched. CDR3 in DNA: TGTGCCTGTGACACCGTTACGCCTAGTATTGGGGGATCCCCAAGGTACACCGATAAACTCATCTTT. It is translated as CACDTVTPSIGGSPRYTDKLIF.

The chain joins TRDV2 to TRDJ1, with 8 bases identical to TRDD3. This CDR3 is built from 18 residues. CDR1 is GEAIGNYY and CDR2 is EKD in the germline V gene. Trimming took 0 bases from V and 0 from J; bases not matched to a gene: 11. CDR3 protein: CACDTVLGGSPYTDKLIF. The CDR3 coding sequence is TGTGCCTGTGACACCGTACTGGGGGGCTCGCCCTACACCGATAAACTCATCTTT.

This rearrangement joins TRDV2 to TRDJ1; D gene ambiguous. The CDR3 length is 15 residues. Deletions cut 1 base from V and 0 bases from J, with 11 bases between. Germline CDR1 is GEAIGNYY and CDR2 is EKD. The DNA of the CDR3 is TGTGCCTGTGACACAAGTGGGAGGAACACCGATAAACTCATCTTT. Encoded protein: CACDTSGRNTDKLIF.

Sample share makes this clone large. The sample carries other DNA sequences with the same CDR3. The genes are TRDV2 and TRDJ1; 10 positions agree with TRDD3. Germline CDR1 and CDR2: GEAIGNYY and EKD. The CDR3 has 17 residues. V gave up 1 base and J gave up 1 base; unmatched junction bases: 8. The CDR3: CACDTLLGDHLTDKLIF. In DNA, the CDR3 is TGTGCCTGTGACACATTACTGGGGGATCACCTCACCGATAAACTCATCTTT.

In this sample, this clone turned up a few times. The same CDR3 is also encoded by other DNA sequences in this sample. This chain connects TRDV2 to TRDJ1; 11 bases agree with TRDD3. V shed 0 bases and J 3 bases; nucleotides not matched to a gene: 2. CDR3 length: 15 residues. Germline V gives CDR1 GEAIGNYY, CDR2 EKD. CDR3 sequence reads: CACDTLGDTSDKLIF. The CDR3 bases are TGTGCCTGTGACACCCTGGGGGATACTTCCGATAAACTCATCTTT.

This clone was seen more than once but under ten times. This may stem from a read error, because a much larger clone lies one nucleotide away. The same CDR3 arises from other DNA sequences in this sample as well. The J gene is TRDJ1, the V gene TRDV1; 7 positions agree with TRDD3. CDR3 size: 24 residues. Per the germline V gene, CDR1 is TSWWSYY and CDR2 is QGS. CDR3 in DNA: TGTGCCCTTGGGGAACTAGTGAACCCTTTCCCAACTTGCTACTGGGGAACGTACACCGATAAACTCATCTTT. Amino acid sequence: CALGELVNPFPTCYWGTYTDKLIF.

This clone was found a few times. TCRdb's listed protein matches a much larger clone and diverges from this DNA's translation at residue 3, likely through a read error; the protein shown comes from the DNA. In DNA form, the CDR3 reads TGTGCCGGTGACACTCTACTGGGGGATACTTCCGATAAACTCATCTTT. Amino acid sequence: CAGDTLLGDTSDKLIF. The chain couples TRDV2 to TRDJ1; TRDD3 matches at 12 bases. Germline V CDR1 and CDR2: GEAIGNYY, EKD. This CDR3 is built from 16 residues.

This clone is labeled as hyperexpanded. Within the sample, other DNA sequences also encode this same CDR3. The genes are TRDV2 and TRDJ1, with 9 positions matching TRDD3. With 7 bases clipped from V and 1 base from J, the junction kept 18 bases outside the gene matches. The CDR3 sequence is 18 residues long. Germline V gene data show CDR1 as GEAIGNYY and CDR2 as EKD. Here the CDR3 DNA reads TGTGCCTGCTCCTTCCTCACTGGGGGAAGAGAGACCACCGATAAACTCATCTTT. It encodes CACSFLTGGRETTDKLIF.

This clone was observed a few times. This probably arose from a read error, given a far larger clone one base away. In the same sample, other DNA sequences code for this CDR3. The V gene is TRDV2, the J gene TRDJ1; the match to TRDD3 covers 12 bases. CDR1 is GEAIGNYY and CDR2 is EKD in the germline V gene. This CDR3 is 19 amino acids long. CDR3 in DNA: TGTGCCTGTGACACCGCCAGTACTGGGGGATACCCCTACCGAGATAAACTCATATTT. It codes for CACDTASTGGYPYRDKLIF.

A few counts support this clone. Given a far larger clone just one base away, this is likely a sequencing read error. This sample also contains other DNA sequences that code for the same CDR3. The V and J genes are TRDV2 and TRDJ1, with 13 bases lining up with TRDD3. Trimming removed 0 bases from V and 3 bases from J; junction bases left unmatched: 9. This CDR3 spans 18 amino acids. CDR1 is GEAIGNYY, CDR2 EKD, per germline. The CDR3 DNA sequence: TGTGCCTGTGACACCCTTCGACTGGGGGATACGCCCCCCGATAAACTCATCTTT. Translated: CACDTLRLGDTPPDKLIF.

About this clone itself: TCRdb shows a much larger clone's protein in place of this DNA's translation, and the two differ at residue 6, likely through a read error; the protein shown is translated from the DNA. Distinct nucleotide sequences in the sample also encode this CDR3. This chain connects TRDV2 to TRDJ3; 12 bases agree with TRDD3. CDR1 is GEAIGNYY, CDR2 EKD, per germline. This CDR3 has 20 amino acids. Trimming cost V 1 base and J 0 bases; bases outside gene matches: 6. This chain's CDR3 is CACDTLLGDTLSWDTRQMFF. CDR3 coding DNA: TGTGCCTGTGACACATTACTGGGGGATACCCTCTCCTGGGACACCCGACAGATGTTTTTC.

There are a few counts of this clone. For this DNA, TCRdb reports the protein of a much larger clone, which diverges at residues 9 and 12, most likely from a read error; the protein presented here is translated directly from the DNA. This chain joins TRDV2 and TRDJ1; TRDD3 agrees at 7 bases. Per the germline V gene, CDR1 is GEAIGNYY and CDR2 is EKD. With V trimmed by 1 base and J by 3 bases, 13 bases remained unmatched. This CDR3 is 17 amino acids long. CDR3: CACDTLLGNHLADKLIF. CDR3 bases: TGTGCCTGTGACACATTACTGGGGAATCACCTCGCCGATAAACTCATCTTT.

As regards this clone: A far more abundant clone sits one base away, making this likely a read error. Other nucleotide sequences in the sample specify the same CDR3. The J gene is TRDJ1, the V gene TRDV2; 9 nucleotides agree with TRDD3. Germline CDR1 and CDR2: GEAIGNYY and EKD. CDR3 size: 18 residues. The CDR3 DNA sequence: TGTGCCTGCTCCTTCCTCACTGGGGGAAGAGAGACCACCGATAAACTCATTTTT. The encoded protein is CACSFLTGGRETTDKLIF.

Turning to this clone: With only one base between it and a far larger clone, this is likely a read error. At the DNA level, this CDR3 is encoded by other sequences in the same sample as well. The DNA of the CDR3 is TGTGCCTGTGACACATTACTGGGGGATCACCTCACTGATAAACTCATCTTT. Translating it yields CACDTLLGDHLTDKLIF. The genes are TRDV2 and TRDJ1; 10 positions match TRDD3. J lost 5 bases, V lost 1 base, and 12 bases had no gene match. This CDR3 spans 17 amino acids. Germline CDR1 reads GEAIGNYY; CDR2 reads EKD.

Details on this clone: A far larger clone is off by one base, so a read error is likely. This same CDR3 is encoded by further DNA sequences in the sample. The chain uses TRDV2 and TRDJ1; 13 nucleotides line up with TRDD3. The germline V gene encodes CDR1 GEAIGNYY and CDR2 EKD. The CDR3 has 18 amino acids. The DNA for the CDR3 is TGTGCCTGTGACGGGATCCGACTGGGGGATACGGACACCGACAAACTCATCTTT. Its translation: CACDGIRLGDTDTDKLIF.

This clone was observed a handful of times. A far bigger clonotype differs at one base, so this is likely a read error. The CDR3 is CACEAMGDTLGSSTDKLIF. DNA of the CDR3: TGTGCCTGTGAAGCGATGGGGGATACCCTGGGGTCGTCTACCGATAAACTCATCTTT. The chain carries TRDV2 and TRDJ1; TRDD3 matches 10 bases. The germline V gene has CDR1 GEAIGNYY and CDR2 EKD. V lost 4 bases to trimming and J lost 2 bases; unmatched junction nucleotides: 18. This CDR3 spans 19 amino acids.

Concerning this clone itself: A read error likely explains this, since a far larger clone differs by one base. This rearrangement joins TRDV2 to TRDJ1; 10 bases line up with TRDD3. This CDR3 comprises 21 residues. V was pared by 2 bases and J by 3 bases, with 23 bases of the junction left unmatched. Germline CDR1 reads GEAIGNYY; CDR2 reads EKD. CDR3 residues: CACDKLGGTRLLGDAPDKLIF. Here the CDR3 DNA reads TGTGCCTGTGACAAGTTGGGGGGGACCAGACTACTGGGGGATGCCCCCGATAAACTCATCTTT.

Only a few counts were recorded for this clone. The TCRdb protein comes from a much larger clone and disagrees with this DNA's translation at residue 7, likely due to a read error; the protein given here is derived from the DNA. The J gene is TRDJ1, the V gene TRDV2; 10 nucleotides align to TRDD3. The CDR3 has 18 residues. The germline CDR1 and CDR2 sequences are GEAIGNYY and EKD. V trimming: 3 bases; J trimming: 2 bases; junction bases outside the gene matches: 14. CDR3 coding DNA: TGTGCCTGTGACCCGTTACCGGGGGATACGGGGGGAACCGATAAACTCATCTTT. It codes for CACDPLPGDTGGTDKLIF.

This clone was counted between two and nine times. The protein given by TCRdb reflects a much larger clone and differs at residue 13 from this DNA's translation, likely from a read error; the protein shown is the DNA's translation. The chain couples TRDV2 to TRDJ2; the D gene is possibly TRDD3 (5 bases). The CDR3 length is 15 residues. In germline, CDR1 is GEAIGNYY, CDR2 EKD. Here the CDR3 reads CACDTVGALTAQPFF. Here the CDR3 DNA reads TGTGCCTGTGACACGGTTGGGGCTTTGACAGCACAACCCTTCTTT.

This clone was observed a handful of times. A much larger clone sits a single nucleotide away, making a read error possible. Other nucleotide sequences in the sample specify the same CDR3. The genes are TRDV1 and TRDJ1; 8 bases agree with TRDD3. Germline V gene data show CDR1 as TSWWSYY and CDR2 as QGS. The CDR3 covers 28 residues. The CDR3 DNA sequence: TGTGCTCTTGGCCCCTCGCCTCGGAGGCGATGGTGGGGGATCGAATGGAACCCCTCCCGGACCTCCCTCGATAAACTCATCTTC. Its translation is CALGPSPRRRWWGIEWNPSRTSLDKLIF.

This clone has a handful of counts. The protein TCRdb gives is from a much larger clone and does not agree with this DNA's translation at residue 6, likely a read error; the protein shown here comes from the DNA. The chain uses TRDV2 and TRDJ1; 11 bases match TRDD3. The junction had 21 bases not matched to a gene; V was cut back by 1 base and J by 0 bases. In germline, CDR1 is GEAIGNYY, CDR2 EKD. The CDR3 spans 22 residues. The CDR3: CACDTFPTLGDTEPKYTDKLIF. The DNA of the CDR3 is TGTGCCTGTGACACATTTCCTACGCTGGGGGATACTGAACCTAAGTACACCGATAAACTCATCTTT.